The source of this T cell receptor beta chain is a study of T cells expressing NK-cell markers. Looked up from germline, CDR1 is WSHSY and CDR2 is SAAADI. CDR3 size: 12 residues. For each CDR3 protein, TCRdb gives one entry from its re-call of the 5' RACE reads, without DNA. This sample's clone table lists roughly 280,000 distinct CDR3 sequences. Sequenced material: blood T cells: a sorted CD56 or NKG2C T cell subset, CD4+ or CD8+ T cells, or bulk PBMC T cells (not recorded which). The TCR comes from a man aged 18 to 35 in good health. The chain recombines TRBV10-2 with TRBJ2-5. The CDR3 protein is CASSEVQETQYF.